These 9 T cell receptor beta chains were all obtained from the same sample, sequenced in a study of cytomegalovirus exposure and HLA in healthy donors. PCR primers comprised 60 Vbeta and 13 Jbeta primers. Only in-frame clones appear in the TCRdb table, and some are missing; sequencing was by immunoSEQ multiplex PCR. In the table there are tens of thousands of clones, over 60% of which are singletons. Material: PBMCs. The receptor source for this set is a man aged 40-49 years in good health and CMV-seronegative.

This clone was seen more than once but under ten times. The chain couples TRBV9 to TRBJ2-1; TRBD2 aligns across 9 bases. Germline loops: CDR1 SGDLS, CDR2 YYNGEE. This CDR3 has 20 residues. Germline trimming cut 1 base from V and 1 base from J; bases unmatched to any gene: 15. The CDR3 DNA sequence: TGTGCCAGCAGCGTATGGGGGGAGGGGGGGAGCGGGAGGTCCTACAATGAGCAGTTCTTC. Encoded protein: CASSVWGEGGSGRSYNEQFF.

The chain employs TRBV28 and TRBJ2-7; TRBD1 might be the D (5 bases). There are 12 residues in the CDR3. The V and J ends lost 7 bases and 2 bases respectively, with 9 bases between them. CDR1 and CDR2 from the germline V gene are MDHEN and SYDVKM. CDR3 loop: CASTTGTYEQYF. The CDR3 DNA reads TGTGCCAGCACAACAGGTACCTACGAGCAGTACTTC.

The rearrangement joins TRBV28 to TRBJ2-1; perhaps TRBD1 as D (6 bases). This CDR3 contains 16 residues. V was trimmed by 5 bases and J by 4 bases, leaving 18 bases between them. The germline V gene has CDR1 MDHEN and CDR2 SYDVKM. The CDR3 region has the DNA TGTGCCAGCAGTCCCCCCGGGTGGGGGCAATACAATGAGCAGTTCTTC. Translation: CASSPPGWGQYNEQFF.

This chain links TRBV25-1 with TRBJ2-5; TRBD1 aligns across 7 bases. The CDR3 sequence is 13 residues long. CDR1 and CDR2 (germline): MGHDK, SYGVNS. V lost 7 bases, J lost 4 bases, and 6 bases stayed unmatched. This chain's CDR3 is CASTPGQPETQYF. CDR3 DNA: TGTGCCAGCACCCCGGGACAGCCAGAGACCCAGTACTTC.

The chain links TRBV19 to TRBJ2-5; D may be TRBD1 (6 bases). The CDR3 sequence is 18 residues long. Trimming left V 5 bases short and J 1 base short, with 23 bases between. From germline, CDR1 is LNHDA and CDR2 SQIVND (reference sequence). The CDR3 here is CASSSRRLRTALQETQYF. The CDR3 DNA follows: TGTGCCAGTAGTTCTCGACGCCTAAGGACAGCCCTCCAAGAGACCCAGTACTTC. Looking up the rest from reference TRBV19 and TRBJ2-5 gives the full variable domain: DGGITQSPKYLFRKEGQNVTLSCEQNLNHDAMYWYRQDPGQGLRLIYYSQIVNDFQKGDIAEGYSVSREKKESFPLTVTSAQKNPTAFYLCASSSRRLRTALQETQYFGPGTRLLVL.

The rearrangement links TRBV5-1 to TRBJ1-1; a possible D gene is TRBD1 (5 bases). Germline V CDR1 and CDR2: SGHRS, YFSETQ. The CDR3 is 17 residues long. V was shortened by 0 bases and J by 1 base, with 16 bases between the two germline ends. CDR3 coding DNA: TGCGCCAGCAGCTTGGGGCAGGGATGGGGCACGAACACTGAAGCTTTCTTT. Its protein product is CASSLGQGWGTNTEAFF.

The chain is built from TRBV30 and TRBJ2-2; D may be TRBD1 (6 bases). This CDR3 region has 15 residues. In germline, CDR1 is GTSNPN, CDR2 SVGIG (reference sequence). The V end was cut by 3 bases, the J end by 5 bases, with 16 bases between. Here the CDR3 DNA reads TGTGCCTGGAGCGTGGGACACGCAATTACCGGGGAGCTGTTTTTT. Translation gives CAWSVGHAITGELFF. Using reference TRBV30 and TRBJ2-2 for the parts outside the CDR3, the full variable domain is SQTIHQWPATLVQPVGSPLSLECTVEGTSNPNLYWYRQAAGRGLQLLFYSVGIGQISSEVPQNLSASRPQDRQFILSSKKLLLSDSGFYLCAWSVGHAITGELFFGEGSRLTVL.

The V and J genes are TRBV29-1 and TRBJ2-3; TRBD2 is a possible D gene (5 bases). From germline, CDR1 is SQVTM and CDR2 ANQGSEA. Trimming took 4 bases from V and 1 from J, leaving 27 bases between them. This CDR3 spans 19 amino acids. DNA of the CDR3: TGCAGCGTTGGCGATAAAGTGGGCCCTAGCATCCCTCGCACAGATACGCAGTATTTT. This encodes CSVGDKVGPSIPRTDTQYF.

The rearrangement uses TRBV13 and TRBJ2-1; tentative D call: TRBD1 (5 bases). V was pared by 5 bases and J by 8 bases, with 22 bases between. The CDR3 runs 16 residues. The germline gives CDR1 PRHDT, CDR2 FYEKMQ (reference sequence). The CDR3 DNA follows: TGTGCCAGCAGCCAGTTGACAGTATTGGTCTGGGATGAGCAGTTCTTC. This sequence encodes CASSQLTVLVWDEQFF.